What follows are 20 T cell receptor beta chains derived from one specimen sequenced in a study of T-cell reconstitution after alpha-beta-depleted transplantation in children. Library preparation (for TCRbeta) was performed with unique molecular identifiers. TCRdb fed the PCR reads into MiXCR, producing one record per CDR3 protein. Of approximately 650,000 distinct CDR3 sequences listed, over 10% are singletons. Sequencing was performed on PBMCs, taken before TCRalphabeta/CD19-depleted stem cell transplant. These receptors originate from a girl aged 2-9 years with congenital amegakaryocytic thrombocytopenia, due to receive a stem cell transplant.

This clonotype was counted ten times or more. V is TRBV12-3 or TRBV12-4 and J is TRBJ2-7, with D tentatively TRBD2 (6 bases). The CDR3 sequence is 14 residues long. With 5 bases removed from V and 7 bases from J, the gap between germline ends came to 18 bases. The CDR3 here is CASSLGGRRGEQYF. Here the CDR3 DNA reads TGTGCCAGCAGTCTCGGGGGTAGACGCGGAGAGCAGTACTTC.

This clonotype was detected ten times or more. This chain uses TRBV20-1 with TRBJ2-2; no definite D call. The ends were cut back, 0 bases at V and 0 bases at J, with 8 bases in the middle. CDR3 length: 15 residues. Looked up from germline, CDR1 is DFQATT and CDR2 is SNEGSKA (reference sequence). CDR3 sequence: CSARDGRPNTGELFF. In nucleotides, the CDR3 is TGCAGTGCTAGAGACGGCAGGCCGAACACCGGGGAGCTGTTTTTT.

This clonotype showed up many times. The chain joins TRBV5-1 to TRBJ2-7, with D hard to call. The CDR3 runs 14 residues. Germline V lookup: CDR1 SGHRS, CDR2 YFSETQ. Trimming left V 4 bases short and J 0 bases short, with 11 bases between. The CDR3 bases are TGCGCCAGCAGCCTGGGATCAGTCTCCTACGAGCAGTACTTC. The encoded protein is CASSLGSVSYEQYF.

The V and J genes are TRBV7-6 and TRBJ2-3; no clear D. This CDR3 region has 13 residues. The V and J ends lost 4 bases and 2 bases respectively, with 7 bases between them. The germline CDR1 and CDR2 sequences are SGHVS and FNYEAQ. The CDR3 is CASSSWATDTQYF. The CDR3 DNA reads as TGTGCCAGCAGCTCATGGGCCACAGATACGCAGTATTTT.

This clonotype was seen at least ten times. The CDR3: CAISQGTTYEQYF. CDR3 bases: TGTGCCATTAGTCAGGGGACAACCTACGAGCAGTACTTC. V usage is TRBV28 and J usage is TRBJ2-7, with a possible D match to TRBD1 (6 bases). The CDR3 has 13 amino acids. Germline V CDR1 and CDR2: MDHEN, SYDVKM. With 10 bases removed from V and 2 bases from J, the gap between germline ends came to 15 bases.

This clonotype was seen just once. At one end the junction does not follow the germline gene, possibly because of a read error. This chain connects TRBV5-1 to TRBJ2-7; maybe TRBD1 (5 bases). The CDR3 covers 12 residues. Germline values: CDR1 SGHRS, CDR2 YFSETQ. CDR3 DNA: TGCGCCAGCAGCTTGGCAAGGGGCGAGCAGTCCTTC. Protein product: CASSLARGEQSF.

The chain is built from TRBV5-1 and TRBJ1-2; the D gene is possibly TRBD1 (5 bases). The CDR3 has 12 amino acids. The V and J ends lost 3 bases and 5 bases respectively, with 8 bases between them. The germline CDR1 and CDR2 sequences are SGHRS and YFSETQ. The CDR3 nucleotides are TGCGCCAGCAGCTGGGACGGGTATGGCTACACCTTC. Its protein is CASSWDGYGYTF.

The genes are TRBV15 and TRBJ2-3; TRBD2 is a possible D gene (5 bases). The CDR3 extends over 14 amino acids. Trimming took 6 bases from V and 5 from J, leaving 15 bases between them. CDR1 is LNHNV, CDR2 YYDKDF, per germline (reference sequence). As DNA, the CDR3 is TGTGCCACCAGTCTTGTTTTCCGGGGAGATACGCAGTATTTT. This encodes CATSLVFRGDTQYF.

This clonotype was picked up many times. V is TRBV28 and J is TRBJ2-1; TRBD2 aligns across 8 bases. This CDR3 comprises 16 residues. Trimming took 5 bases from V and 4 from J; bases not matched to a gene: 10. Germline CDR1 is MDHEN and CDR2 is SYDVKM. The CDR3 coding sequence is TGTGCCAGCAGTCTTGTCCAGGCGGGAGGATACAATGAGCAGTTCTTC. It encodes CASSLVQAGGYNEQFF.

Points on this clonotype: A much more abundant neighbour one base away suggests this may be a read error. The chain joins TRBV5-1 to TRBJ1-2; no reliable D call. The CDR3 length is 15 residues. Germline CDR1 SGHRS, CDR2 YFSETQ. V dropped 2 bases and J dropped 8 bases, with 19 bases sitting between them. CDR3 DNA: TGCGCCAGCAGCTTATTCCGAGACACCTATCGGGGCTACACCTTC. Translation gives CASSLFRDTYRGYTF.

This clonotype was found many times. Written as DNA, the CDR3 is TGTGCCAGCAGTTACAGGGATCCTAGCGGGAGTTCCTACGAGCAGTACTTC. This gives the protein CASSYRDPSGSSYEQYF. The chain links TRBV6-2 or TRBV6-3 to TRBJ2-7, with 10 bases fitting TRBD2. The CDR3 is made up of 17 amino acids. After removal of 2 bases from V and 1 base from J, the junction contained 8 bases not matched to a gene. CDR1 MNHEY and CDR2 SVGEGT come from the germline V gene.

This clonotype was counted many times. The chain carries TRBV15 and TRBJ2-7; D unresolved. The germline V gene has CDR1 LNHNV and CDR2 YYDKDF (reference sequence). CDR3 length: 16 amino acids. V lost 1 base and J lost 0, with 13 bases in between. CDR3 in DNA: TGTGCCACCAGCAGAGGGGGAAAACTTATCTCCTACGAGCAGTACTTC. As protein: CATSRGGKLISYEQYF. The full variable domain, in which reference TRBV15 and TRBJ2-7 provide the parts outside the CDR3, is DAMVIQNPRYQVTQFGKPVTLSCSQTLNHNVMYWYQQKSSQAPKLLFHYYDKDFNNEADTPDNFQSRRPNTSFCFLDIRSPGLGDTAMYLCATSRGGKLISYEQYFGPGTRLTVT.

This clonotype occurred many times. V is TRBV7-9 and J is TRBJ2-2; D perhaps matches TRBD2 (6 bases). V lost 3 bases, J lost 4 bases, and 12 bases lay in between. CDR1 and CDR2 from the germline V gene are SEHNR and FQNEAQ (reference sequence). This CDR3 region has 15 residues. CDR3 sequence reads: CASSFKRTTTGELFF. The CDR3 region has the DNA TGTGCCAGCAGCTTTAAGCGGACTACCACCGGGGAGCTGTTTTTT.

This clonotype has at least ten counts. V usage is TRBV5-1 and J usage is TRBJ1-1; the D is unclear. The CDR3 has 16 residues. Trimming cost V 4 bases and J 4 bases, with 20 bases left between them. Germline V CDR1 and CDR2: SGHRS, YFSETQ. In DNA form, the CDR3 reads TGCGCCAGCAGCACCACCGCCTCACTCTGGAGCACTGAAGCTTTCTTT. It specifies CASSTTASLWSTEAFF.

About this clonotype itself: Lacking the conserved final phenylalanine or tryptophan, this CDR3 likely reflects a read error. Because the CDR3's place on the DNA is in doubt, the DNA is left out and the CDR3 is given as listed by TCRdb. This sequence joins TRBV5-1 and TRBJ2-4. Counting both end residues, the CDR3 totals 11 amino acids. Germline loops: CDR1 SGHRS, CDR2 YFSETQ. The CDR3 sequence: CASSLTAFTAT.

For this clonotype: This may arise from a read error, as a much more abundant clone is one base away. This rearrangement joins TRBV20-1 to TRBJ1-5; D gene unclear. CDR1 DFQATT and CDR2 SNEGSKA come from the germline V gene (reference sequence). The length of the CDR3 is 13 residues. V shed 3 bases and J shed 7 bases, with 13 bases lying between them. CDR3: CSASFHADQPQHF. The CDR3 region has the DNA TGCAGTGCTAGCTTTCATGCCGACCAGCCCCAGCATTTT.

This clonotype was picked up a small number of times. This chain links TRBV2 with TRBJ2-3, with 10 bases fitting TRBD2. The CDR3 length is 16 residues. Trimming removed 6 bases from V and 4 bases from J; junction bases left unmatched: 10. Looked up from germline, CDR1 is SNHLY and CDR2 is FYNNEI. CDR3 residues: CASSSSGTSVADTQYF. Written as DNA, the CDR3 is TGTGCCAGCAGCTCCTCCGGGACTAGCGTCGCAGATACGCAGTATTTT.

The chain carries TRBV28 and TRBJ2-7; D is undetermined. The CDR3 spans 16 residues. V lost 3 bases and J 2 bases, leaving 17 bases between the germline ends. The germline gives CDR1 MDHEN, CDR2 SYDVKM. In DNA, the CDR3 is TGTGCCAGCAGTTTCGCATTGGGCTCGCAAACCTACGAGCAGTACTTC. It codes for CASSFALGSQTYEQYF.

This clonotype was observed a handful of times. This chain connects TRBV5-1 to TRBJ2-1, with TRBD2 matching over 11 bases. CDR3 size: 15 residues. V lost 6 bases and J lost 5; bases outside the gene matches: 7. CDR1 and CDR2 from the germline V gene are SGHRS and YFSETQ. CDR3 residues: CASTVAGGPDNEQFF. The CDR3 nucleotides read TGCGCCAGCACCGTAGCGGGAGGGCCAGACAATGAGCAGTTCTTC.

The chain is built from TRBV28 and TRBJ2-7, with D uncertain. This CDR3 has 14 residues. Trimming shortened V by 3 bases and J by 5 bases, and 14 bases separated the two germline ends. In germline, CDR1 is MDHEN, CDR2 SYDVKM. CDR3 DNA sequence: TGTGCCAGCAGTTTGCAGGCCGCGAGACACGAGCAGTACTTC. Its protein product is CASSLQAARHEQYF. Drawing the rest from reference TRBV28 and TRBJ2-7, the complete variable domain is DVKVTQSSRYLVKRTGEKVFLECVQDMDHENMFWYRQDPGLGLRLIYFSYDVKMKEKGDIPEGYSVSREKKERFSLILESASTNQTSMYLCASSLQAARHEQYFGPGTRLTVT.